Presented here are 9 T cell receptor beta chains from one specimen sequenced in a study of blood T cell repertoires in COVID-19. Assay used: immunoSEQ multiplex PCR; TCRdb lists only in-frame clones, some missing. Among some 180,000 clones listed, approximately 80% were seen once. Sequenced: PBMCs or T cells enriched from blood (not recorded which). Source of these receptors: a man in his sixties who had been exposed to COVID-19.

The chain has TRBV27 and TRBJ2-7; 15 positions agree with TRBD2. Trimming removed 8 bases from V and 2 bases from J; junction bases left unmatched: 7. The germline CDR1 and CDR2 sequences are MNHEY and SMNVEV (reference sequence). The CDR3 has 16 amino acids. CDR3 in amino acids: CASRGLAGGNPYEQYF. Written as DNA, the CDR3 is TGTGCCAGCCGGGGACTAGCGGGAGGAAACCCCTACGAGCAGTACTTC.

This rearrangement joins TRBV7-2 to TRBJ2-3; D is ambiguous. CDR1 SGHTA and CDR2 FQGNSA come from the germline V gene. Trimming took 4 bases from V and 6 from J, leaving 11 bases between them. The CDR3 has 13 amino acids. Here the CDR3 DNA reads TGTGCCAGCAGCTCCTACCTCCGGGATACGCAGTATTTT. It translates to CASSSYLRDTQYF. The full variable domain, its missing parts supplied by reference TRBV7-2 and TRBJ2-3, is GAGVSQSPSNKVTEKGKDVELRCDPISGHTALYWYRQSLGQGLEFLIYFQGNSAPDKSGLPSDRFSAERTGGSVSTLTIQRTQQEDSAVYLCASSSYLRDTQYFGPGTRLTVL.

The chain carries TRBV5-1 and TRBJ2-1; 8 nucleotides match TRBD1. V gave up 0 bases and J gave up 10 bases; unmatched junction bases: 12. The germline gives CDR1 SGHRS, CDR2 YFSETQ. The CDR3 runs 16 residues. For the CDR3, the DNA is TGCGCCAGCAGCTTGGAGCTCCAGGGGGCAGGTCTCGAGCAGTTCTTC. Its translation: CASSLELQGAGLEQFF.

The rearrangement links TRBV12-5 to TRBJ2-6; no clear D gene. The V gene lost 7 bases and the J gene lost 0 bases, with 4 bases spanning the gap. CDR1 LGHNT and CDR2 FRNRAP come from the germline V gene. CDR3 length: 13 residues. CDR3 sequence reads: CASAHSGANVLTF. DNA of the CDR3: TGTGCTAGTGCACACTCTGGGGCCAACGTCCTGACTTTC.

V usage is TRBV9 and J usage is TRBJ1-3; weak D call: TRBD1 (6 bases). The CDR3 runs to 16 residues. Germline V gene data show CDR1 as SGDLS and CDR2 as YYNGEE. V gave up 0 bases and J gave up 4 bases, with 14 bases separating them. CDR3 loop: CASSVDGRGTGNTIYF. The CDR3, as DNA: TGTGCCAGCAGCGTAGATGGCAGGGGTACAGGAAACACCATATATTTT.

The rearrangement links TRBV11-2 to TRBJ2-2, with TRBD2 matching 8 bases. This CDR3 has 16 amino acids. Unmatched junction bases numbered 8, after V lost 0 bases and J lost 8 bases. Per the germline V gene, CDR1 is SGHAT and CDR2 is FQNNGV. The CDR3 region is CASSLERAGVSGELFF. For the CDR3, the DNA is TGTGCCAGCAGCTTAGAGCGAGCGGGAGTGTCAGGGGAGCTGTTTTTT.

This chain links TRBV3-1 (or the pseudogene TRBV3-2) with TRBJ2-1, with D perhaps TRBD2 (5 bases). The germline V gene encodes CDR1 LGHDT and CDR2 YNNKEL (reference sequence). The CDR3 extends over 14 amino acids. The ends were cut back, 4 bases at V and 8 bases at J, with 15 bases in the middle. The CDR3 coding sequence is TGTGCCAGCAGCCTATCGGGAAGGCGGGATGAGCAGTTCTTC. Amino acid sequence: CASSLSGRRDEQFF.

In DNA form, the CDR3 reads TGTGCCAGCAGCGTAGTGCCTAGCGGGTTTTCCTACAATGAGCAGTTCTTC. It yields the protein CASSVVPSGFSYNEQFF. The chain combines TRBV9 with TRBJ2-1; 8 bases map to TRBD2. V dropped 0 bases and J dropped 1; count of bases not matched to a gene: 6. This CDR3 is built from 17 residues. Germline values: CDR1 SGDLS, CDR2 YYNGEE.

The CDR3 coding sequence is TGTGCCAGCAGCTTAACAGGGGGCGCGGGCGAGCAGTACTTC. Its translation is CASSLTGGAGEQYF. The chain employs TRBV6-1 and TRBJ2-7, with TRBD1 identical over 9 bases. CDR1 and CDR2 (germline): MNHNS, SASEGT. Trimming at V came to 6 bases and at J to 6 bases, leaving 9 bases not matched to a gene. The CDR3 sequence is 14 residues long.